This is a list of T cell receptor beta chains from one sample in a study of CD8 T cells in ankylosing spondylitis. In TCRdb, the 5' RACE reads were re-called with MiXCR into one record per CDR3 protein. The data contain some 240,000 distinct CDR3 sequences, 18% of them singletons. Sequenced input: blood, either unsorted or a sorted T cell fraction (not recorded which). The receptors derive from a male donor with ankylosing spondylitis or in good health (not recorded which). The CDR3 runs from the conserved cysteine through the conserved F or W. D genes are given only for firm matches. Size is omitted from some rows. Given values are once, few, many or a class for expanded clones.

D gene	CDR3 length	clone size	V gene	J gene	CDR3 protein	CDR3 DNA
NA	15	many	TRBV20-1	TRBJ2-7	CSARSDGGNSYEQYF	TGCAGTGCTAGATCAGACGGTGGGAACTCCTACGAGCAGTACTTC
TRBD2	14	many	TRBV29-1	TRBJ2-3	CSVEVAGAGDTQYF	TGCAGCGTTGAAGTGGCGGGAGCGGGTGATACGCAGTATTTT
TRBD2	13	few	TRBV7-3	TRBJ2-7	CASRASGNYEQYF	TGTGCCAGCAGGGCTAGCGGTAACTACGAGCAGTACTTC
NA	15	NA	TRBV12-3/TRBV12-4	TRBJ2-2	CASSWTGTNTGELFF	TGTGCCAGCAGTTGGACCGGGACGAACACCGGGGAGCTGTTTTTT
TRBD2	15	few	TRBV4-2	TRBJ2-2	CASSDIAGVTGELFF	TGTGCCAGCAGCGATATAGCGGGAGTCACCGGGGAGCTGTTTTTT
TRBD1	14	NA	TRBV29-1	TRBJ1-6	CSVEPGQGVSPLHF	TGCAGCGTTGAACCGGGGCAGGGGGTTTCACCCCTCCACTTT
NA	14	NA	TRBV29-1	TRBJ2-7	CSVEVREQPCEQYF	TGCAGCGTTGAGGTGAGGGAGCAGCCCTGCGAGCAGTACTTC
NA	14	few	TRBV4-1	TRBJ1-5	CASSQGRLDQPQHF	TGCGCCAGCAGCCAGGGCCGCCTAGATCAGCCCCAGCATTTT
NA	16	few	TRBV7-2	TRBJ2-5	CASSLELVGLQETQYF	TGTGCCAGCAGCTTAGAACTAGTGGGGCTGCAAGAGACCCAGTACTTC
TRBD2	16	many	TRBV12-3/TRBV12-4	TRBJ2-3	CASNGLAGASTDTQYF	TGTGCCAGCAACGGACTAGCGGGGGCTAGCACAGATACGCAGTATTTT
TRBD2	14	few	TRBV2	TRBJ2-3	CASKGLAGVDTQYF	TGTGCCAGTAAGGGACTAGCGGGAGTTGATACGCAGTATTTT
NA	16	NA	TRBV6-5	TRBJ2-1	CASSYTVRAENNEQFF	TGTGCCAGCAGTTACACTGTACGGGCGGAAAACAATGAGCAGTTCTTC
NA	16	many	TRBV20-1	TRBJ2-1	CSATRSEGEWNNEQFF	TGCAGTGCTACCAGGTCGGAGGGAGAATGGAACAATGAGCAGTTCTTC
TRBD2	13	few	TRBV28	TRBJ2-5	CASSDGLAETQYF	TGTGCCAGCAGCGACGGACTAGCGGAGACCCAGTACTTC
NA	17	NA	TRBV4-2	TRBJ2-3	CASSQGQFLGDTDTQYF	TGTGCCAGCAGTCAAGGACAGTTCCTTGGTGACACAGATACGCAGTATTTT
NA	12	once	TRBV12-5	TRBJ2-5	CASRSLQETQYF	TGTGCTAGTCGTAGCCTCCAAGAGACCCAGTACTTC
TRBD2	16	NA	TRBV18	TRBJ2-7	CASSPREASGSPEQYF	TGTGCCAGCTCACCACGAGAGGCTAGCGGGAGTCCCGAGCAGTACTTC
TRBD2	14	NA	TRBV20-1	TRBJ2-7	CSAGGGLADYEQYF	TGCAGTGCTGGGGGGGGACTAGCGGACTACGAGCAGTACTTC
NA	15	NA	TRBV3-1	TRBJ2-2	CASRISSSPSGELFF	TGTGCCAGCAGGATTTCAAGTTCCCCAAGCGGGGAGCTGTTTTTT
TRBD2	14	NA	TRBV4-3	TRBJ2-1	CASSQGAGGNEQFF	TGCGCCAGCAGCCAGGGCGCGGGAGGTAATGAGCAGTTCTTC
NA	14	NA	TRBV20-1	TRBJ2-3	CSARGRFVTDTQYF	TGCAGTGCTAGAGGGCGCTTTGTCACAGATACGCAGTATTTT
NA	14	NA	TRBV7-9	TRBJ1-2	CASSPMDRSNGYTF	TGTGCCAGCAGCCCGATGGACCGCTCCAATGGCTACACCTTC
NA	16	few	TRBV12-3/TRBV12-4	TRBJ2-3	CASSFRPDGLPDTQYF	TGTGCCAGCAGTTTTAGACCCGATGGCCTCCCAGATACGCAGTATTTT
NA	13	NA	TRBV20-1	TRBJ1-4	CSAIPPLGEKLFF	TGCAGTGCAATACCCCCGCTGGGGGAAAAACTGTTTTTT